Following are 17 T cell receptor beta chains from one sample sequenced in a study of cytomegalovirus exposure and HLA in healthy donors. Vbeta (60) and Jbeta (13) primers were used in the PCR. Method: immunoSEQ multiplex PCR; TCRdb's copy keeps in-frame clones and lacks some. The repertoire holds about 200,000 clones, over 65% seen once, with around 0.63% in the top ten. Sequenced sample: PBMCs. The receptors were gathered from a man younger than 30 in good health and CMV-seronegative.

The chain links TRBV2 to TRBJ2-7; TRBD1 matches 10 bases. This CDR3 region has 17 residues. Germline V CDR1 and CDR2: SNHLY, FYNNEI. Germline trimming cut 1 base from V and 1 base from J; bases unmatched to any gene: 7. The DNA for the CDR3 is TGTGCCAGCAGTGAAGAGGGTTGGGACAGGGGTTCCTACGAGCAGTACTTC. This encodes CASSEEGWDRGSYEQYF.

The rearrangement joins TRBV18 to TRBJ2-7; 7 bases map to TRBD1. J lost 2 bases, V lost 3 bases, and 7 bases had no gene match. The CDR3 length is 15 residues. Germline V gene data show CDR1 as KGHSH and CDR2 as LQKENI. CDR3 DNA: TGTGCCAGCTCACCGCGGACAGGCCTCCCCTACGAGCAGTACTTC. Encoded protein: CASSPRTGLPYEQYF.

The chain is built from TRBV25-1 and TRBJ2-7; D might be TRBD1 (6 bases). Germline V gene lookup returns CDR1 MGHDK and CDR2 SYGVNS. The ends were cut back, 8 bases at V and 2 bases at J, with 16 bases in the middle. The CDR3 runs to 14 residues. The CDR3 region has the DNA TGTGCCAGCCTAGGGGGACACTACCCCTACGAGCAGTACTTC. Its protein is CASLGGHYPYEQYF.

This chain connects TRBV19 to TRBJ2-7, with TRBD2 as a possible D gene (6 bases). Looked up from germline, CDR1 is LNHDA and CDR2 is SQIVND (reference sequence). The V end lost 8 bases, the J end lost 2 bases, and 16 bases lay between the germline ends. This CDR3 has 14 amino acids. CDR3 DNA: TGTGCCAGTCAGGAGGGCGGGGAAACCTACGAGCAGTACTTC. It encodes CASQEGGETYEQYF.

DNA for the CDR3: TGTGCCAGCAGCTTGGGGACTGCCGGGGAGCTGTTTTTT. Encoded protein: CASSLGTAGELFF. This sequence joins TRBV7-9 and TRBJ2-2; possible D gene TRBD2, 6 bases. Trimming pared 3 bases from V and 6 bases from J, leaving 8 bases between. This CDR3 has 13 amino acids. Germline V CDR1 and CDR2: SEHNR, FQNEAQ (reference sequence).

The gene calls are TRBV9 and TRBJ2-2, with D perhaps TRBD1 (5 bases). The CDR3 is 15 amino acids. Germline assignment: CDR1 SGDLS and CDR2 YYNGEE. Trimming removed 4 bases at V and 4 bases at J, with 14 bases between. The CDR3 DNA sequence: TGTGCCAGCAGCCTTAGGGGTTATGCCACCGGGGAGCTGTTTTTT. Amino acid sequence: CASSLRGYATGELFF.

The V gene is TRBV30, the J gene TRBJ1-2; no clear D gene. Per germline, CDR1 GTSNPN and CDR2 SVGIG (reference sequence). Trimming stripped 3 bases from V and 5 bases from J, with 10 bases between. This CDR3 region has 12 residues. CDR3 DNA sequence: TGTGCCTGGAGCGGGGTACATTATGGCTACACCTTC. Its translation: CAWSGVHYGYTF.

The V and J genes are TRBV30 and TRBJ1-3, with D perhaps TRBD1 (5 bases). The CDR3 extends over 14 amino acids. V lost 3 bases to trimming and J lost 0 bases, with 9 bases between them. Germline loops: CDR1 GTSNPN, CDR2 SVGIG (reference sequence). CDR3 in DNA: TGTGCCTGGAGGGCAGGGTTCTCTGGAAACACCATATATTTT. It specifies CAWRAGFSGNTIYF.

V usage is TRBV29-1 and J usage is TRBJ2-2; D unresolved. There are 13 residues in the CDR3. The V end was cut by 4 bases, the J end by 4 bases, with 10 bases between. From germline, CDR1 is SQVTM and CDR2 ANQGSEA. DNA of the CDR3: TGCAGCGTTGCGCTCCGGAGCACCGGGGAGCTGTTTTTT. Its protein product is CSVALRSTGELFF.

The chain has TRBV6-1 and TRBJ1-2; no reliable D call. The CDR3 is made up of 15 amino acids. Germline loops: CDR1 MNHNS, CDR2 SASEGT. V was shortened by 7 bases and J by 1 base, with 16 bases between the two germline ends. The DNA of the CDR3 is TGTGCCAGCACCCTGACGTCGGGGTTTAACTATGGCTACACCTTC. Protein: CASTLTSGFNYGYTF.

The chain couples TRBV9 to TRBJ1-1; no clear D. Trimming removed 0 bases at V and 0 bases at J, with 12 bases between. CDR1 is SGDLS, CDR2 YYNGEE, per germline. The CDR3 has 16 residues. The CDR3 protein is CASSVVMGRMNTEAFF. The CDR3 coding sequence is TGTGCCAGCAGCGTAGTCATGGGCAGGATGAACACTGAAGCTTTCTTT.

The rearrangement joins TRBV28 to TRBJ1-5; TRBD1 might be the D (6 bases). V dropped 8 bases and J dropped 6 bases, with 14 bases sitting between them. CDR1 MDHEN and CDR2 SYDVKM come from the germline V gene. This CDR3 region has 13 residues. CDR3 residues: CASGRGAGQPQHF. The CDR3 nucleotides read TGTGCCAGCGGACGGGGGGCTGGTCAGCCCCAGCATTTT.

This chain links TRBV11-2 with TRBJ2-2, with D possibly TRBD1 on 5 matching bases. This CDR3 has 15 residues. The germline V gene has CDR1 SGHAT and CDR2 FQNNGV. Trimming stripped 1 base from V and 3 bases from J, with 9 bases between. The CDR3 protein is CASSLGSGYTGELFF. In nucleotides, the CDR3 is TGTGCCAGCAGCTTAGGATCAGGGTACACCGGGGAGCTGTTTTTT.

V usage is TRBV27 and J usage is TRBJ2-7; a weak D match, TRBD1 (6 bases). This CDR3 has 14 amino acids. V lost 7 bases and J lost 6, with 19 bases in between. CDR1 and CDR2 from the germline V gene are MNHEY and SMNVEV (reference sequence). The CDR3 bases are TGTGCCAGCACCCAGGGGTCTTGGGGCTCCGAGCAGTACTTC. This translates into CASTQGSWGSEQYF.

The gene calls are TRBV28 and TRBJ1-2; D gene ambiguous. The CDR3 runs to 12 residues. Germline V gene lookup returns CDR1 MDHEN and CDR2 SYDVKM. Trimming pared 7 bases from V and 7 bases from J, leaving 13 bases between. The CDR3, as DNA: TGTGCCAGCACACCACCCCCGGGTGGCTACACCTTC. Its protein is CASTPPPGGYTF.

V and J are TRBV29-1 and TRBJ1-2; 7 bases fit TRBD1. Germline values: CDR1 SQVTM, CDR2 ANQGSEA. The CDR3 is made up of 12 amino acids. With 4 bases clipped from V and 6 bases from J, the junction kept 5 bases outside the gene matches. Here the CDR3 DNA reads TGCAGCGTTGGACAGGGTCTCCATGGCTACACCTTC. Its protein is CSVGQGLHGYTF.

The J gene is TRBJ2-1, the V gene TRBV7-2; 8 bases agree with TRBD2. V was clipped by 1 base and J by 4 bases; unmatched bases: 6. This CDR3 is built from 16 residues. Looked up from germline, CDR1 is SGHTA and CDR2 is FQGNSA. The CDR3 region has the DNA TGTGCCAGCAGCTTAGTTGCTAGCGGGTTGTACAATGAGCAGTTCTTC. As protein: CASSLVASGLYNEQFF. Based on the CDR3 plus reference TRBV7-2 and TRBJ2-1, the full variable domain is GAGVSQSPSNKVTEKGKDVELRCDPISGHTALYWYRQSLGQGLEFLIYFQGNSAPDKSGLPSDRFSAERTGGSVSTLTIQRTQQEDSAVYLCASSLVASGLYNEQFFGPGTRLTVL.